Shown below are 21 T cell receptor beta chains from a single sample sequenced in a study of OX40 agonist ivuxolimab in advanced cancers. Profiled with immunoSEQ multiplex PCR; TCRdb holds only in-frame clones, not every one. The sample yields more than 45,000 clones, around 77% seen once. The specimen comprised CD4+ or CD8+ T cells sorted from blood, sampled in a trial of the OX40 agonist ivuxolimab. These receptors originate from an adult with an advanced solid tumor such as melanoma, head and neck, liver or kidney cancer.

The chain links TRBV4-1 to TRBJ2-3, with 12 nucleotides matching TRBD2. V shed 3 bases, J shed 3 bases, and the junction held 4 bases outside the gene matches. Germline values: CDR1 MGHRA, CDR2 YSYEKL. This CDR3 contains 16 residues. CDR3 in amino acids: CASSQQLAGGTDTQYF. The CDR3 DNA follows: TGCGCCAGCAGCCAGCAACTAGCGGGAGGTACAGATACGCAGTATTTT.

V is TRBV7-6 and J is TRBJ2-5, with D uncertain. Trimming shortened V by 3 bases and J by 7 bases, and 21 bases separated the two germline ends. CDR3 size: 16 residues. Per germline, CDR1 SGHVS and CDR2 FNYEAQ. CDR3 loop: CASSFLPAGLLSTQYF. For the CDR3, the DNA is TGTGCCAGCAGCTTTCTACCGGCCGGGCTGTTGTCGACCCAGTACTTC.

Concerning this clone itself: The junction shows a germline mismatch at one end, possibly a read error. The chain uses TRBV2 and TRBJ2-1; 15 bases are shared with TRBD2. The CDR3 loop spans 17 amino acids. Germline V gives CDR1 SNHLY, CDR2 FYNNEI. The CDR3 region has the DNA TGTGCCAGCAGTGAATGGTGGGTGGGACTAGCGGGAGGCAATCAAATCTTC. Amino acid sequence: CASSEWWVGLAGGNQIF. Drawing the rest from reference TRBV2 and TRBJ2-1, the complete variable domain is EPEVTQTPSHQVTQMGQEVILRCVPISNHLYFYWYRQILGQKVEFLVSFYNNEISEKSEIFDDQFSVERPDGSNFTLKIRSTKLEDSAMYFCASSEWWVGLAGGNQIFGPGTRLTVL.

This clone showed up just once. The chain joins TRBV9 to TRBJ2-7, with no clear D. This CDR3 comprises 13 residues. With 3 bases removed from V and 6 bases from J, the gap between germline ends came to 13 bases. The V gene's germline CDR1 is SGDLS and CDR2 YYNGEE. The CDR3, as DNA: TGTGCCAGCAGCGAAAGAGAGACGGGCGAGCAGTACTTC. Its protein product is CASSERETGEQYF. Full variable domain (rest looked up from reference TRBV9 and TRBJ2-7): DSGVTQTPKHLITATGQRVTLRCSPRSGDLSVYWYQQSLDQGLQFLIQYYNGEERAKGNILERFSAQQFPDLHSELNLSSLELGDSALYFCASSERETGEQYFGPGTRLTVT.

As for this clone: Other DNA sequences in the same sample also yield this CDR3. This chain uses TRBV6-1 with TRBJ2-7, with no clear D. There are 11 residues in the CDR3. Germline CDR1 and CDR2: MNHNS and SASEGT. Trimming took off 3 bases at V and 4 bases at J, with 4 bases between the two ends. CDR3 loop: CASSEGYEQYF. CDR3 DNA: TGTGCCAGCAGTGAGGGGTACGAGCAGTACTTC.

The V gene is TRBV28, the J gene TRBJ2-3, with 9 bases that match TRBD2. The CDR3 covers 16 residues. The junction had 6 bases not matched to a gene; V was cut back by 3 bases and J by 2 bases. Germline lookup yields CDR1 MDHEN and CDR2 SYDVKM. The CDR3 loop reads CASSFPAGGHTDTQYF. As DNA, the CDR3 is TGTGCCAGCAGTTTCCCAGCGGGAGGACACACAGATACGCAGTATTTT.

This CDR3 is CASSVLQGAQNEQFF. CDR3 coding DNA: TGTGCCAGCAGCGTTCTCCAGGGGGCACAAAATGAGCAGTTCTTC. V usage is TRBV9 and J usage is TRBJ2-1; 8 bases align to TRBD1. Germline assignment: CDR1 SGDLS and CDR2 YYNGEE. V shed 2 bases and J 7 bases; nucleotides not matched to a gene: 8. The CDR3 sequence is 15 residues long.

This clone appeared once. The chain links TRBV5-1 to TRBJ1-1; 8 nucleotides match TRBD1. CDR3 length equals 15 residues. The junction had 6 bases not matched to a gene; V was cut back by 4 bases and J by 1 base. Germline V gene data show CDR1 as SGHRS and CDR2 as YFSETQ. The CDR3 sequence is CASSPAGTGNTEAFF. DNA of the CDR3: TGCGCCAGCAGCCCGGCCGGGACAGGGAACACTGAAGCTTTCTTT.

The chain joins TRBV6-5 to TRBJ1-5; possibly TRBD1 for D (5 bases). The V gene lost 4 bases and the J gene lost 5 bases, with 9 bases spanning the gap. Germline CDR1 is MNHEY and CDR2 is SVGAGI. The CDR3 totals 13 residues. The CDR3 reads CASSFGAYQPQHF. Here the CDR3 DNA reads TGTGCCAGCAGTTTCGGGGCATATCAGCCCCAGCATTTT.

This clone was seen a handful of times. The rearrangement links TRBV6-5 to TRBJ1-4; D remains unclear. The CDR3 has 14 amino acids. Per the germline V gene, CDR1 is MNHEY and CDR2 is SVGAGI. V lost 8 bases to trimming and J lost 8 bases, with 18 bases between them. The CDR3 region has the DNA TGTGCCAGCTCGCGGCCGGGGAGAGGGGAAAAACTGTTTTTT. Amino acids: CASSRPGRGEKLFF.

V usage is TRBV10-3 and J usage is TRBJ2-3, with 8 bases lining up with TRBD2. V trimming: 4 bases; J trimming: 3 bases; junction bases outside the gene matches: 6. This CDR3 region has 15 residues. Looked up from germline, CDR1 is ENHRY and CDR2 is SYGVKD. Here the CDR3 reads CAISGASGLTDTQYF. The CDR3 nucleotides are TGTGCCATCAGTGGGGCTAGCGGGTTGACAGATACGCAGTATTTT.

This clone appeared once. This chain uses TRBV5-8 with TRBJ2-5; D is unclear. This CDR3 contains 10 residues. V lost 2 bases, J lost 6 bases, and 2 bases lay in between. Per the germline V gene, CDR1 is SGHTS and CDR2 is YDEGEE. CDR3: CASSLKTQYF. The CDR3 coding sequence is TGTGCCAGCAGCTTAAAGACCCAGTACTTC.

The gene calls are TRBV11-3 and TRBJ1-5; 10 bases fit TRBD1. Germline assignment: CDR1 SGHNT and CDR2 YENEEA. CDR3 length: 15 amino acids. V gave up 4 bases and J gave up 3 bases; unmatched junction bases: 3. CDR3 DNA sequence: TGTGCCAGCAGCTGGGACAGGGGAGACAATCAGCCCCAGCATTTT. Protein product: CASSWDRGDNQPQHF.

On this clone: Just one base apart from a much larger clone, this may be a read error. In the same sample, other DNA sequences code for this CDR3. The chain couples TRBV5-1 to TRBJ1-2; TRBD1 matches at 8 bases. V shed 8 bases, J shed 5 bases, and the junction held 2 bases outside the gene matches. The CDR3 extends over 11 amino acids. The V gene's germline CDR1 is SGHRS and CDR2 YFSETQ. DNA of the CDR3: TGCGCCAGTAGACAGGGGTATGGCTACACCTTC. Its translation: CASRQGYGYTF.

The chain links TRBV5-1 to TRBJ1-1, with D possibly TRBD1 on 5 matching bases. Germline V gives CDR1 SGHRS, CDR2 YFSETQ. This CDR3 comprises 13 residues. Trimming removed 2 bases from V and 11 bases from J, with 16 bases in between. CDR3 residues: CASSFDGVGDAFF. The CDR3 coding sequence is TGCGCCAGCAGCTTTGATGGAGTCGGGGACGCTTTCTTT.

Only a few counts were recorded for this clone. The chain carries TRBV5-4 and TRBJ2-7; 9 nucleotides line up with TRBD2. With V trimmed by 0 bases and J by 3 bases, 10 bases remained unmatched. The CDR3 is made up of 17 amino acids. Per the germline V gene, CDR1 is SGHNT and CDR2 is YYREEE (reference sequence). The CDR3 sequence is CASSLASGGRAIYEQYF. The CDR3 nucleotides are TGTGCCAGCAGCTTGGCCTCAGGCGGGAGGGCGATCTACGAGCAGTACTTC.

The V and J genes are TRBV6-5 and TRBJ2-7; D is tentatively TRBD1 or TRBD2 (6 bases each). The CDR3 loop spans 14 amino acids. CDR1 and CDR2 (germline): MNHEY, SVGAGI. Trimming left V 6 bases short and J 1 base short, with 13 bases between. CDR3 sequence reads: CASRVEGGSYEQYF. The CDR3, as DNA: TGTGCCAGCAGAGTTGAGGGGGGTTCCTACGAGCAGTACTTC.

This rearrangement joins TRBV7-8 to TRBJ1-6; 7 bases are a match to TRBD1. Germline CDR1 and CDR2: SGHVS and FQNEAQ. This CDR3 comprises 15 residues. V dropped 2 bases and J dropped 7; count of bases not matched to a gene: 5. CDR3 in DNA: TGTGCCAGCAGCTTAAAACAGGGGTACAATTCACCCCTCCACTTT. This sequence encodes CASSLKQGYNSPLHF.

The rearrangement uses TRBV19 and TRBJ2-5; D not certain. This CDR3 is 15 amino acids long. Germline V gene data show CDR1 as LNHDA and CDR2 as SQIVND (reference sequence). Trimming pared 5 bases from V and 4 bases from J, leaving 17 bases between. The CDR3 DNA reads TGTGCCAGTAGTCTTTCGGGCGACCCACGAGAGACCCAGTACTTC. Its translation is CASSLSGDPRETQYF.

Here the CDR3 DNA reads TGTGCCAGTAGTACCCAGGACAGGTTCTGGGCTGGGGCCAACGTCCTGACTTTC. Protein sequence: CASSTQDRFWAGANVLTF. The chain is built from TRBV19 and TRBJ2-6; 7 bases are shared with TRBD1. The ends lost 4 bases at V and 2 bases at J; junction bases unmatched: 11. CDR3 length: 18 residues. Germline CDR1 and CDR2: LNHDA and SQIVND (reference sequence). The whole variable domain, remainder taken from reference TRBV19 and TRBJ2-6, is DGGITQSPKYLFRKEGQNVTLSCEQNLNHDAMYWYRQDPGQGLRLIYYSQIVNDFQKGDIAEGYSVSREKKESFPLTVTSAQKNPTAFYLCASSTQDRFWAGANVLTFGAGSRLTVL.

The chain has TRBV30 and TRBJ2-7, with 9 bases aligning to TRBD1. The CDR3 consists of 17 residues. With 4 bases clipped from V and 6 bases from J, the junction kept 19 bases outside the gene matches. Germline loops: CDR1 GTSNPN, CDR2 SVGIG (reference sequence). The CDR3 DNA follows: TGTGCCTGGAATTCCCTCAGGGTTCGGACAGGGGAGGGCGAGCAGTACTTC. This encodes CAWNSLRVRTGEGEQYF.